This T cell receptor beta chain came from a study of control samples from healthy donors and cancer patients. Germline V lookup: CDR1 MNHEY, CDR2 SVGAGI. V was pared by 6 bases and J by 9 bases, with 11 bases between. This CDR3 has 11 residues. Profiling relied on immunoSEQ multiplex PCR, and the TCRdb table lists in-frame clones only, not all of them. The sample contains about 120,000 clones, around 89% of which appear only once. The receptor comes from a woman aged 45-60 years with colorectal cancer. The material sequenced was PBMCs. The V gene is TRBV6-5, the J gene TRBJ1-1; D remains unclear. CDR3 amino acids: CASRRTNKAFF. In DNA form, the CDR3 reads TGTGCCAGCAGGCGTACAAATAAAGCTTTCTTT.